This T cell receptor (beta chain) was identified in a study of cytomegalovirus exposure and HLA in healthy donors. The primer mix had 60 Vbeta and 13 Jbeta primers. The repertoire was sequenced with immunoSEQ multiplex PCR; TCRdb's copy has only in-frame clones and lacks some. The table has approximately 150,000 clones, 71% seen once; the top ten hold 2.5% to 3%. This clone occurred once. Its antigen remains unknown. The CDR3 is made up of 15 amino acids. The germline V and J ends were trimmed by 4 bases and 8 bases, with 19 bases remaining between them. The V gene's germline CDR1 is SGDLS and CDR2 YYNGEE. Study findings and constraints: Common viral pathogens (according to a later analysis) appeared linked to several of the most significant clusters.

Specimen: PBMCs. The V gene is TRBV9, the J gene TRBJ2-1; TRBD1 might be the D (5 bases). The TCR originated in a woman in her twenties or thirties in good health and CMV-seronegative. Here the CDR3 DNA reads TGTGCCAGCAGCCCTCAGGGTCGCTCCCTCTATGAGCAGTTCTTC. Amino acids: CASSPQGRSLYEQFF. The whole variable domain, remainder taken from reference TRBV9 and TRBJ2-1, is DSGVTQTPKHLITATGQRVTLRCSPRSGDLSVYWYQQSLDQGLQFLIQYYNGEERAKGNILERFSAQQFPDLHSELNLSSLELGDSALYFCASSPQGRSLYEQFFGPGTRLTVL.